This entry lists 15 T cell receptor beta chains sequenced from one sample in a study of cytomegalovirus exposure and HLA in healthy donors (dated by TCRdb to 2016 to 2017). The library relied on the immunoSEQ multiplex PCR assay. A mixture of 60 forward primers for TCR Vbeta segments and 13 reverse primers for TCR Jbeta segments was used in the multiplex PCR. The clones in this table, taken by TCRdb from immuneACCESS, are in-frame only. Not every clone is retained; where verified, under half of the shortfall comes from an unresolved V gene, and the cause of the rest is unknown. For this sample the table gives 110,000 or so clones, of which around four fifths were detected only once. The ten largest clones take up 7.7% of the sample. The sample was PBMCs. The receptors here all came from a woman aged 45-59 years in good health and CMV-seropositive.

The rearrangement links TRBV4-2 to TRBJ2-2; 8 bases are shared with TRBD2. The junction had 4 bases not matched to a gene; V was cut back by 0 bases and J by 1 base. CDR3 length equals 17 residues. The germline gives CDR1 LGHNA, CDR2 YNFKEQ. The CDR3 is CASSQDAGGGNTGELFF. As DNA, the CDR3 is TGTGCCAGCAGCCAAGATGCGGGGGGCGGGAACACCGGGGAGCTGTTTTTT.

The chain combines TRBV6-6 with TRBJ2-2; TRBD2 aligns across 7 bases. The CDR3 contains 16 residues. Germline CDR1 is MNHNY and CDR2 is SVGAGI (reference sequence). V gave up 6 bases and J gave up 1 base; unmatched junction bases: 8. The CDR3 reads CASRPRGGGNTGELFF. CDR3 DNA: TGTGCCAGCAGGCCTAGGGGCGGGGGGAACACCGGGGAGCTGTTTTTT.

The table lists this clone with a count of one. The chain recombines TRBV6-1 with TRBJ2-3; TRBD1 matches at 7 bases. Germline V gene data show CDR1 as MNHNS and CDR2 as SASEGT. This CDR3 comprises 14 residues. Unmatched junction bases numbered 7, after V lost 4 bases and J lost 6 bases. Here the CDR3 reads CASSATGMPDTQYF. In DNA form, the CDR3 reads TGTGCCAGCAGTGCGACAGGGATGCCTGATACGCAGTATTTT.

The chain recombines TRBV7-8 with TRBJ2-3, with D possibly matching TRBD1 (6 bases). The CDR3 covers 13 residues. The V end lost 5 bases, the J end lost 14 bases, and 20 bases lay between the germline ends. Germline V CDR1 and CDR2: SGHVS, FQNEAQ. CDR3 nucleotides: TGTGCCAGCAGCACCAATCAGGGGATAGGCGCGTATTTT. It translates to CASSTNQGIGAYF.

This clone was observed a handful of times. The V gene is TRBV19, the J gene TRBJ2-3; D perhaps matches TRBD1 (6 bases). Germline V gene sequence: CDR1 LNHDA, CDR2 SQIVND (reference sequence). The V end lost 5 bases, the J end lost 0 bases, and 9 bases lay between the germline ends. This CDR3 has 14 amino acids. CDR3 residues: CASSSGASTDTQYF. DNA of the CDR3: TGTGCCAGTAGTTCAGGGGCGAGCACAGATACGCAGTATTTT.

V is TRBV7-2 and J is TRBJ2-1, with 9 bases identical to TRBD2. V gave up 5 bases and J gave up 5 bases; unmatched junction bases: 13. CDR1 and CDR2 from the germline V gene are SGHTA and FQGNSA. The length of the CDR3 is 17 residues. The CDR3 DNA reads as TGTGCCAGCAGCCGTAGGGGCGGGAGGGCCGGGGACAATGAGCAGTTCTTC. Translation gives CASSRRGGRAGDNEQFF.

J is TRBJ2-1 and V is TRBV6-1, with 14 positions matching TRBD2. J gave up 9 bases and V 2 bases, and 9 bases lay outside the gene matches. Germline-derived CDR1 and CDR2 are MNHNS and SASEGT. The CDR3 is made up of 17 amino acids. The CDR3 loop is CASSEQGLAGDYREQFF. The DNA of the CDR3 is TGTGCCAGCAGTGAACAGGGACTAGCGGGAGACTATCGTGAGCAGTTCTTC.

The chain is built from TRBV11-1 and TRBJ2-7, with D unclear. The germline gives CDR1 SGHAT, CDR2 FQDESV (reference sequence). With 1 base removed from V and 0 bases from J, the gap between germline ends came to 7 bases. The CDR3 is 14 residues long. The CDR3 sequence is CASSLGLYSYEQYF. Written as DNA, the CDR3 is TGTGCCAGCAGCTTAGGGCTTTACTCCTACGAGCAGTACTTC.

The rearrangement links TRBV7-9 to TRBJ2-2; TRBD2 matches at 8 bases. J lost 3 bases, V lost 3 bases, and 9 bases had no gene match. The germline V gene encodes CDR1 SEHNR and CDR2 FQNEAQ (reference sequence). The CDR3 extends over 17 amino acids. In DNA, the CDR3 is TGTGCCAGCAGCTTCCCCACCGGGACTAGGGACACCGGGGAGCTGTTTTTT. Amino acids: CASSFPTGTRDTGELFF.

The rearrangement joins TRBV27 to TRBJ1-1; weak D call: TRBD1 (6 bases). CDR1 is MNHEY, CDR2 SMNVEV, per germline (reference sequence). This CDR3 is built from 14 residues. Trimming removed 8 bases at V and 0 bases at J, with 13 bases between. The CDR3 spells CASRLAGVNTEAFF. In DNA form, the CDR3 reads TGTGCCAGCCGGTTGGCAGGGGTGAACACTGAAGCTTTCTTT.

This rearrangement joins TRBV7-6 to TRBJ2-1, with 10 bases that match TRBD1. V was clipped by 5 bases and J by 4 bases; unmatched bases: 8. Germline V gene sequence: CDR1 SGHVS, CDR2 FNYEAQ. This CDR3 has 16 amino acids. CDR3 bases: TGTGCCAGCAGCCCACCGCGGACAGGGGGGTACAATGAGCAGTTCTTC. Translation gives CASSPPRTGGYNEQFF.

The V gene is TRBV18, the J gene TRBJ1-2; 10 nucleotides agree with TRBD1. Germline values: CDR1 KGHSH, CDR2 LQKENI. The J segment lost 5 bases and the V segment lost 6 bases, leaving 3 bases of the junction unmatched. This CDR3 has 13 residues. Here the CDR3 reads CASSPGQGYGYTF. As DNA, the CDR3 is TGTGCCAGCTCGCCGGGACAGGGGTATGGCTACACCTTC.

A note on this clone: The sample carries other DNA sequences with the same CDR3. The chain joins TRBV5-1 to TRBJ2-2; unclear D gene. The V and J ends lost 2 bases and 2 bases respectively, with 10 bases between them. This CDR3 has 15 residues. Germline loops: CDR1 SGHRS, CDR2 YFSETQ. The CDR3 loop is CASSLEASNTGELFF. CDR3 nucleotide sequence: TGCGCCAGCAGCTTAGAAGCCTCTAACACCGGGGAGCTGTTTTTT.

The genes are TRBV5-1 and TRBJ2-1, with TRBD2 matching over 8 bases. The germline V gene has CDR1 SGHRS and CDR2 YFSETQ. V gave up 4 bases and J gave up 3 bases; unmatched junction bases: 6. The CDR3 has 15 residues. CDR3 loop: CASSLSGNHYNEQFF. The CDR3, as DNA: TGCGCCAGCAGCCTTAGCGGGAATCACTACAATGAGCAGTTCTTC.

The chain joins TRBV4-2 to TRBJ1-1; D gene ambiguous. The CDR3 has 13 amino acids. CDR1 is LGHNA and CDR2 is YNFKEQ in the germline V gene. The V gene lost 0 bases and the J gene lost 11 bases, with 13 bases spanning the gap. This CDR3 reads CASSQDVGWWAFF. In nucleotides, the CDR3 is TGTGCCAGCAGCCAAGATGTTGGCTGGTGGGCTTTCTTT.